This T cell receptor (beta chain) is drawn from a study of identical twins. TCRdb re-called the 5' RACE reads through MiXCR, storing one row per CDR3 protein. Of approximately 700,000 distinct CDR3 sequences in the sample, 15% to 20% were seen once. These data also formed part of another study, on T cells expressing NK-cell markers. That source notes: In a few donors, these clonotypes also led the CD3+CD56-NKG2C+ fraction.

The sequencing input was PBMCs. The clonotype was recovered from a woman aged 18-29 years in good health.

The CDR3 region has the DNA TGTGCCAGCGTTTTCCCGGGGGAAGAGACCCAGTACTTC. Amino acid sequence: CASVFPGEETQYF. The V gene is TRBV12-3 or TRBV12-4, the J gene TRBJ2-5; the D gene is possibly TRBD2 (6 bases). The CDR3 spans 13 residues. The V gene lost 8 bases and the J gene lost 3 bases, with 13 bases spanning the gap.